Sequencing of this T cell receptor beta chain was carried out in a study of blood T cell repertoires in COVID-19. Study-level information: There were acute and convalescent COVID-19 samples, and they came from the United States, Italy and Spain. PBMCs, B-cell-depleted T cells, or T cells were the source of the cDNA or gDNA that made up the material.

The CDR3 sequence is 15 residues long. V lost 2 bases, J lost 3 bases, and 14 bases lay in between. CDR1 MNHEY and CDR2 SVGEGT come from the germline V gene. As handled by the study authors: How many nucleated cells were present was estimated from reference gene primer amplification. Repertoires were generated with immunoSEQ multiplex PCR, while TCRdb's copy carries only in-frame clones and drops some. The V and J calls and clone size come from that table; D and trimming were worked out from the DNA. The repertoire includes approximately 40,000 clones, about 80% of them detected once, and 2.6% sits in the top ten.

The chain carries TRBV6-2 or TRBV6-3 and TRBJ2-7; the D gene is possibly TRBD1 (7 bases). This receptor was taken from a woman aged 55-70 years with acute or convalescent COVID-19. The sample taken for sequencing was peripheral blood. The CDR3 here is CASSYAGTANYEQYF. CDR3 DNA: TGTGCCAGCAGTTACGCGGGGACAGCGAACTACGAGCAGTACTTC.